The entry below describes one T cell receptor (beta chain). What antigen it recognizes has not been identified. No quality values exist for individual bases; no much larger clone is one base distant. At the junction V is shortened by 3 bases and J by 3 bases, with 11 bases in between. Inclusive of the bounding cysteine and phenylalanine, the CDR3 is 15 residues long. Only CDR3 DNA is held: 45 bases, read in frame from base 1. Looking up the germline V gene yields CDR1 KGHSY and CDR2 FQNENV. Samples from volunteer blood donors who had recovered from COVID-19 were contributed by a second Seattle source. The collaborating institutions used their own protocols to collect whole blood in K2EDTA tubes. For TCRbeta analysis, collaborators shipped samples in one of three forms: frozen whole blood, isolated PBMCs, or DNA extracted from either of those sample types. The record originates from a study of blood T cell repertoires in COVID-19 (dated by TCRdb to the early 2020s). For the wider study: Collaborator samples came from the United States, Italy and Spain and covered acute and convalescent phases of COVID-19. The prospective study material was composed of cDNA or gDNA derived from T cells, B-cell-depleted T cells, or PBMCs. Deeply sampled blood TCRbeta repertoires from subjects exposed to, actively infected with, or recovered from COVID-19 were included in the dataset. The repertoires were released in a freely available public database meant as a resource for research on the immune response to SARS-CoV-2. The samples were drawn from the first 160 participants of the ongoing ImmuneRACE study and from 950 to 1,500 subjects provided by 6 global collaborators. Nearly every sample came with metadata listing a de-identified subject ID, COVID-19 status, age in years and sex. HLA class I and class II types, where available, came from metadata supplied by the sample provider rather than from assay-based typing. General conclusions and limits of the study: How much clinical and demographic metadata was included differed by source and by participant, and the metadata was provided uncurated.

TCRbeta CDR3 regions were amplified from genomic DNA by means of the immunoSEQ Assay, a bias-controlled multiplex PCR. The authors' analysis ran thus. The number of nucleated cells in each sample was estimated from the amplification of reference gene primers within the assay. To quantify the absolute abundance of each unique TCRbeta CDR3 rearrangement, sequence reads were collapsed and filtered. For each sample, productive Simpson clonality was calculated as the square root of Simpson's diversity index across productive rearrangements. TCRdb carries this immuneACCESS record with in-frame sequences only. Its versions omit some clonotypes, under half of them owing to an unresolved V gene in the studies checked, with the rest unexplained. That table furnishes V, J and clone size, whereas the DNA furnished D and trimming. Present in this sample are about 250,000 clones, roughly nine tenths of which were seen just once. The ten largest clones represent 4% to 5% of the sample.

Sequenced material: peripheral blood. The receptor comes from a woman aged 40 to 50 who had recovered from COVID-19. The rearrangement joined TRBV16 to TRBJ2-2, and the D gene may be TRBD1, 6 bases matching. CDR3 protein: CASSHPNRDTGELFF. The DNA is as follows: TGTGCCAGCAGCCACCCCAACAGGGACACCGGGGAGCTGTTTTTT.